The entry that follows covers one T cell receptor (beta chain) sequence. The target of this receptor is not known. It has no much larger one-base neighbor in the sample; base qualities were not kept. This record belongs to a study of shared clonotypes between healthy human individuals (TCRdb year 2020). With regard to the full study: A few men and a couple of women, aged 18 to 49 years, made up the cohort. Per donor, three plates each were used for CD4 naive and CD4 memory, two for CD8 naive, and one for CD8 memory. To estimate repertoire size and how much clonotypes are shared between individuals, the study performed deep sequencing of blood TCR repertoires from about 5 healthy adults. To increase sequencing depth and limit assay-specific biases, TCR repertoire library preparation and sequencing were carried out by different laboratories using diverse techniques. Per donor, leukapheresis produced somewhere between about 0.9 and 9 billion PBMCs. General study outcomes and caveats: Higher generation probabilities were observed for clonotypes shared by all four sorted-subset donors than for non-shared clonotypes. Sharing across a few donors was observed for about 5% of naive CD4, over 3% of naive CD8, about 2.3% of memory CD4, and 0.4% of memory CD8 clonotypes. The genetic and exposure-history diversity represented was limited by the small number of donors. Incomplete sequencing was indicated by rarefaction of sorted-subset datasets, despite the large sequencing depth. Sampling was limited to blood, and TCR repertoires in tissue likely differ from TCR repertoires in blood. Naive subsets generally had larger estimated clonotype richness than memory subsets did. Pairwise subsampling led to the expectation that sequencing depth would affect the degree of clonotype sharing among donors.

Using the deep immunoSEQ assay, TCR CDR3 regions were amplified from genomic DNA by multiplex PCR. For each cell subset, the extracted genomic DNA was distributed evenly across all wells of several immunoSEQ 96-well plates, and each plate served as one replicate. For sorted subsets, about 200 ng genomic DNA, equal to tens of thousands of T cell genomes, was loaded into each replicate PCR. Purified libraries were quantified with a Qubit 3.0 fluorometer, sized on a Bioanalyzer 2100, and re-quantified with the KAPA Library Quantification kit. Each immunoSEQ 96-well plate was sequenced on its own single-read 150-cycle Illumina NextSeq 550 flow cell. In the original analysis: Because the immunoSEQ output included only junctional sequences and no quality scores, the filtering could not be the same as the filtering used for full-length reads. Sequences were annotated with PyIR, a Python wrapper for IgBLAST v1.9, and V/J genes and CDR3 were assigned using IMGT germline references. Reads were filtered out if the reads had weak V/J assignments (E-value above 1e-6), no CDR3, stop codons, out-of-frame junctions, or ambiguous translated residues. V3J clonotypes were defined by identical inferred V gene, J gene, and CDR3 amino acid sequence. The percentage overlap between two repertoires was calculated by dividing the number of shared unique clonotypes by the size of the smaller repertoire. Repertoire richness was assessed with RTK rarefaction, the Chao1 estimator, and Recon v2.1 estimates of unobserved clonotypes. Generation probabilities for all TCRbeta clonotypes obtained by the gDNA method from a few donors were computed using OLGA. TCRdb limited this immuneACCESS table to in-frame rearrangements with V and J called. A share of clones is missing; checked studies link under half to unresolved V genes, and the rest is unexplained. V, J and clone size are those of that table, while D and trimming were read from the DNA. Recorded for this sample are about 680,000 clones; around 90% of them occurred a single time. Clones ranked in the top ten supply approximately 22% of the sample.

The CDR3 runs 13 residues from the cysteine to the phenylalanine. This entry keeps only the CDR3 DNA: 39 bases, framed from base 1. The trim is 0 bases for V and 6 bases for J, with a gap of 8 bases between the germline ends. For CDR1 and CDR2, the germline V gene lists SNHLY and FYNNEI. CD8 naive samples were CD45RO-negative cells positively selected for CCR7, giving a CD45RA+CCR7+ population that excluded TemRA cells. The donors were healthy, HIV-negative adults with no recently reported acute infections or vaccinations. Every donor was a Caucasian adult residing in Nashville, Tennessee, USA. Blood was obtained by leukapheresis, after which PBMCs were separated by Ficoll-Histopaque density gradient centrifugation and cryopreserved in liquid nitrogen vapor phase. Purity and quantity of every magnetically sorted T cell population were checked by analytical flow cytometry. Genomic DNA was isolated from every sorted fraction and measured by UV absorbance on a Nanodrop 2000c.

The TCR originated in a man aged 25-45 years in good health. Here the chain combines TRBV2 and TRBJ1-1, with the D gene not clear enough to name. Sequencing was performed on naive CD8+ T cells sorted from blood. The cell subset or site label for this specimen denotes: CD45RA+CCR7+. The CDR3 loop reads CASSEAYGPEAFF. The nucleotide sequence reads as follows: TGTGCCAGCAGTGAAGCGTATGGCCCTGAAGCTTTCTTT.